Listed below are T cell receptor beta chains from one sample, sequenced in a study of CD4 T cells in relation to SARS-CoV-2 and coronaviruses. Their target antigens are unknown. Profiling relied on immunoSEQ multiplex PCR, and the TCRdb table lists in-frame clones only, not all of them. This sample has around 45,000 clones; 82% occur once, and the top ten carry more than 1.2%. Material for sequencing was naive CD4+ T cells from PBMCs, cultured in vitro. These receptor sequences come from an adult with COVID-19. CDR3s include the opening cysteine and the closing phenylalanine or tryptophan. Fields, in order: D gene, J gene, V gene, clone size, CDR3 length, CDR3 protein, CDR3 DNA. The D gene is left open where the match is weak. Expanded clones get a size class; other rows say once, few or many, or leave the size out.

TRBD1 TRBJ1-5 TRBV6-2/TRBV6-3 few 16 CASSDEPGGSNQPQHF TGTGCCAGCAGCGACGAACCAGGGGGGAGCAATCAGCCCCAGCATTTT
TRBD2 TRBJ2-1 TRBV29-1 - 14 CSAGGRGVGNEQFF TGCAGCGCGGGGGGGAGAGGAGTAGGCAATGAGCAGTTCTTC
- TRBJ2-2 TRBV4-1 once 16 CASSQDSWGVTGELFF TGCGCCAGCAGCCAAGATAGTTGGGGAGTCACCGGGGAGCTGTTTTTT
- TRBJ2-1 TRBV6-5 - 15 CASSHMNGQPDEQFF TGTGCCAGCAGCCATATGAACGGACAGCCGGATGAGCAGTTCTTC
TRBD1 TRBJ2-7 TRBV30 few 15 CAWSAGTGEGYEQYF TGTGCCTGGAGTGCCGGGACAGGGGAGGGATACGAGCAGTACTTC
TRBD2 TRBJ2-1 TRBV28 - 16 CASSLFAGLASNEQFF TGTGCCAGCAGTTTATTTGCGGGACTAGCTAGCAATGAGCAGTTCTTC
TRBD1 TRBJ2-7 TRBV6-6 - 16 CASRSRDRGSGDEQYF TGTGCCAGCAGGTCCCGGGACAGGGGTTCCGGGGACGAGCAGTACTTC
- TRBJ1-2 TRBV3-1/TRBV3-2 - 13 CASSPTGRYGYTF TGTGCCAGCAGTCCTACAGGGCGCTATGGCTACACCTTC
- TRBJ2-7 TRBV11-2 - 15 CASSKGGVPSYEQYF TGTGCCAGCAGCAAGGGGGGTGTCCCCTCCTACGAGCAGTACTTC
- TRBJ1-2 TRBV20-1 - 14 CSASGGGAGNGYTF TGCAGTGCTAGTGGGGGGGGCGCAGGTAACGGCTACACCTTC
- TRBJ2-2 TRBV5-8 - 16 CASSLIVTTNTGELFF TGTGCCAGCAGCTTAATCGTGACAACGAACACCGGGGAGCTGTTTTTT
- TRBJ1-1 TRBV2 - 15 CASGPRGSQNTEAFF TGTGCCAGCGGGCCTCGGGGGAGCCAGAACACTGAAGCTTTCTTT
- TRBJ2-5 TRBV4-1 - 14 CASSRLSGQETQYF TGCGCCAGCAGCCGCCTATCAGGGCAAGAGACCCAGTACTTC
- TRBJ2-7 TRBV19 - 12 CASKGGQGEQYF TGTGCCAGCAAGGGGGGTCAGGGCGAGCAGTACTTC
- TRBJ2-7 TRBV2 - 12 CASSGGGYEQYF TGTGCCAGCAGTGGAGGAGGCTACGAGCAGTACTTC
- TRBJ1-3 TRBV15 - 16 CATSREGGQSGNTIYF TGTGCCACCAGCAGAGAGGGTGGGCAGTCTGGAAACACCATATATTTT
TRBD2 TRBJ2-7 TRBV5-4 - 16 CASSLAGASGRNEQYF TGTGCCAGCAGCTTGGCCGGGGCTAGCGGGAGGAACGAGCAGTACTTC
- TRBJ1-4 TRBV2 - 11 CASSNSEKLFF TGTGCCAGCAGTAATAGCGAAAAACTGTTTTTT